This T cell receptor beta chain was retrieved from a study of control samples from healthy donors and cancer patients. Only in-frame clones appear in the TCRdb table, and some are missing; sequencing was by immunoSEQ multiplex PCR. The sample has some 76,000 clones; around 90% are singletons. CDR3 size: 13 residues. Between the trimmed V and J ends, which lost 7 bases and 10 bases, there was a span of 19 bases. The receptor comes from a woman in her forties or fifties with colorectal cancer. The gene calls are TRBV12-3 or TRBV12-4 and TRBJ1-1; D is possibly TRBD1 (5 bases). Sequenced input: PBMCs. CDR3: CASTLVSPGRAFF. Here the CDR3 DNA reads TGTGCCAGCACCCTCGTCTCCCCAGGGAGAGCTTTCTTT.